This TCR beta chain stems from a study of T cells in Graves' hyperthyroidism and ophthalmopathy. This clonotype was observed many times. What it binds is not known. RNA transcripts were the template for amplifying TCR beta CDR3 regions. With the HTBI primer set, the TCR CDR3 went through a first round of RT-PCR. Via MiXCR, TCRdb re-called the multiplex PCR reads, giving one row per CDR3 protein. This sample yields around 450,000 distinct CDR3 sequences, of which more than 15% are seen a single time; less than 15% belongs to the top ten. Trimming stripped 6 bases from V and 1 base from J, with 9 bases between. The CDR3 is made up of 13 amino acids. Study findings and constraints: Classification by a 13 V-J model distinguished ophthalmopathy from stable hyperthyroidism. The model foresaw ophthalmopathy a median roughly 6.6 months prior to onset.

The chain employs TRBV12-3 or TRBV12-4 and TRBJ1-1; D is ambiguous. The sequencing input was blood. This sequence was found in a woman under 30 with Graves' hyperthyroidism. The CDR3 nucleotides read TGTGCCAGCAGGACCACAGAGAACACTGAAGCTTTCTTT. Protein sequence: CASRTTENTEAFF.